Listed here is a single TCR beta chain. Original methodology: Amplification with reference gene primers provided the estimates of nucleated cell counts. The assay was immunoSEQ multiplex PCR, and TCRdb's table has in-frame clones only and misses some. That table furnishes V, J and clone size, whereas the DNA furnished D and trimming. The repertoire holds under 150,000 clones, with more than 75% as singletons. This sample is part of a study of blood T cell repertoires in COVID-19. Study in general: Collection of acute and convalescent COVID-19 samples took place in the United States, Italy and Spain. T cells, B-cell-depleted T cells, or PBMCs provided the cDNA or gDNA that served as material.

V gave up 4 bases and J gave up 6 bases, with 18 bases separating them. CDR3 length equals 15 residues. Germline V gene data show CDR1 as MDHEN and CDR2 as SYDVKM. Sequences were obtained from peripheral blood. V is TRBV28 and J is TRBJ1-1; D is unresolved. This receptor was taken from a woman in her fifties or sixties who had recovered from COVID-19. The CDR3 sequence: CASSSPPVPRAEAFF. In nucleotides, the CDR3 is TGTGCCAGCAGTTCACCTCCCGTCCCACGGGCTGAAGCTTTCTTT.